What follows describes a single TCR beta chain. Time point reported: week 3, after first cycle of checkpoint inhibitor. Prior systemic cancer therapy, immunosuppressant use and other active malignancies excluded patients. The data were taken from a study of blood T cell dynamics during melanoma immunotherapy. Study background: Patients with metastatic melanoma got pembrolizumab or nivolumab-ipilimumab as first-line care.

Using immunoSEQ multiplex PCR, the repertoire was profiled, and TCRdb retains in-frame clones only, with some absent. The data hold roughly 30,000 clones, with approximately 80% observed a single time. The length of the CDR3 is 14 residues. From germline, CDR1 is MNHEY and CDR2 SMNVEV (reference sequence). Trimming left V 4 bases short and J 3 bases short, with 13 bases between. This TCR came from a human donor with melanoma. The source material was blood, sampled from a patient treated with checkpoint blockade. This chain links TRBV27 with TRBJ2-7; possibly TRBD2 for D (5 bases). CDR3 residues: CASSYGGSGYEQYF. CDR3 in DNA: TGTGCCAGCAGTTACGGCGGGTCGGGCTACGAGCAGTACTTC.